This T cell receptor beta chain appears in the sequencing data of a study of PD-1 blockade in classical Hodgkin lymphoma (dated by TCRdb to 2019 to 2021). For the wider study: Nivolumab dosing was 3 mg/kg intravenously every 2 weeks, continuing until either disease progression or unacceptable toxicity. The study used TCR beta sequencing and CyTOF to define a peripheral blood immune signature of response to PD-1 blockade in classical Hodgkin lymphoma. Beyond this particular receptor, the publication reports: By C4D1, a significant rise was seen in CD4+ TCR diversity but not in CD8+ TCR diversity (p=0.0027 vs p=0.16), and the rise was most apparent among complete responders (p=0.02). Among trial patients, those achieving complete response had baseline diversity similar to that of newly diagnosed patients, while diversity was significantly lower in partial responders and progressors. The study covered only a single clinical trial cohort, and the causes of the repertoire differences, possibly disease activity or prior therapy, were still not defined. Lower diversity was observed in patients in whom nivolumab was started less than 1 year after ASCT, and these patients were excluded from later analyses so that confounding by immune reconstitution would be avoided. Baseline TCR diversity was reported to be lower in newly diagnosed patients than in healthy donors, and even lower in relapsed/refractory patients.

After removal of 3 bases from V and 6 bases from J, the junction retains 1 base not matched to a gene. Spanning cysteine to phenylalanine, the CDR3 consists of 13 amino acids. The kept DNA is CDR3 alone, 39 bases in frame from the first base. Sequences LNHDA (CDR1) and SQIVND (CDR2) are obtained from the germline V gene (reference sequence). Reading the label with the study, this specimen's time point is: cycle 4 day 1 (C4D1), after 6 weeks of nivolumab. Every trial patient had relapsed following autologous stem cell transplantation, and prior brentuximab vedotin exposure was what differed among cohorts A, B and C. The trial cohort included 55 to 65 patients with relapsed/refractory classical Hodgkin lymphoma, and each patient had a best overall response of complete response, partial response or progressive disease. Single-agent nivolumab was administered to trial patients in the multi-cohort phase II CheckMate 205 trial. An independent review committee assessed best overall response by applying the 2007 International Working Group response criteria. PBMCs from the trial were collected at three points: immediately before nivolumab initiation (C1D1), and during therapy at cycle 2 day 1 and cycle 4 day 1. Peripheral blood was collected in 8 mL Vacutainer Cell Preparation Tubes, from which PBMCs were isolated by centrifugation and then cryopreserved.

This clone was seen a few times. The antigen it recognizes is unknown. Qualities for individual bases were not recorded, and no much larger clone is one base off. Genomic DNA was isolated using the Qiagen DNeasy kit from unsorted PBMCs as well as from negatively selected CD4+ and CD8+ fractions. TCR beta CDR3 regions were amplified by immunoSEQ multiplex PCR using primers annealing to V and J segments. A synthetic immune receptor repertoire was used to minimize amplification bias, and any residual bias was removed computationally once sequencing was done. Processing in the source paper ran as follows. Repertoire diversity was quantified as the Shannon entropy index using custom Python scripts. Unsorted, CD4+ and CD8+ repertoires were analyzed separately, except for combined analyses in which CD4+ and CD8+ sequences were merged in silico. Clonal expansion was defined as at least a 2-fold frequency increase after treatment relative to C1D1, with a pseudocount of 0.5 for undetected baseline clones. Clones with 0 or 1 copy at C1D1 were defined as singleton clones, while clones with 2 or more copies were defined as non-singleton clones. Clones expanded in unsorted samples were labelled as CD4+, CD8+ or unknown by matching protein sequences in sorted samples from the same patient. Wilcoxon tests on paired samples were used to test changes in diversity from C1D1 to C4D1. As stored in TCRdb, this immuneACCESS dataset retains in-frame rearrangements with V and J assigned. A fraction of the clones does not appear; measured against another copy, unresolved V genes explain less than half of the discrepancy, and the remainder lacks a known reason. V and J calls and clone size are copied from that table; D and trimming were computed from the DNA. The table for this sample lists 23,000 or so clones; around 68% of them were counted only once. The top ten clonotypes cover around 27% of the sample.

The material was peripheral blood mononuclear cells (PBMCs), obtained before the fourth cycle of nivolumab. The sequence joins TRBV19 to TRBJ1-2; TRBD1 fits 10 bases in the junction. This clonotype was sampled from a human donor with classical Hodgkin lymphoma. The DNA is TGTGCCAGTAGTATCGGGACAGGGGATGGCTACACCTTC. Translated, this gives CASSIGTGDGYTF.